Shown below are 10 T cell receptor beta chains from a single sample sequenced in a study of T cell repertoires in cytomegalovirus infection. One entry per CDR3 protein results from TCRdb running MiXCR on the reads. The sample yields about 920,000 distinct CDR3 sequences, roughly 31% seen once. These receptors have no known antigen. Source: cultured CD8+ T cells from PBMCs, taken from culture after CMV antigen stimulation. These receptors all come from a human donor in good health (CMV status not recorded). Some clones in this sample may be carry-over from other donors' samples.

The rearrangement links TRBV4-1 to TRBJ1-2, with 7 bases identical to TRBD1. The CDR3 is made up of 13 amino acids. Germline assignment: CDR1 MGHRA and CDR2 YSYEKL. With V trimmed by 4 bases and J by 6 bases, 5 bases remained unmatched. The CDR3 DNA follows: TGCGCCAGCAGCCCAGACAGGGTCAATGGCTACACCTTC. Protein sequence: CASSPDRVNGYTF.

This rearrangement joins TRBV7-9 to TRBJ2-5; D ambiguous. The CDR3 loop spans 12 amino acids. V lost 3 bases and J lost 5, with 7 bases in between. Germline V CDR1 and CDR2: SEHNR, FQNEAQ (reference sequence). DNA for the CDR3: TGTGCCAGCAGCTTTCCTTTGGAGACCCAGTACTTC. It codes for CASSFPLETQYF.

V usage is TRBV7-9 and J usage is TRBJ2-5; 9 nucleotides match TRBD1. This CDR3 spans 14 amino acids. The germline V gene has CDR1 SEHNR and CDR2 FQNEAQ (reference sequence). V lost 5 bases, J lost 4 bases, and 5 bases stayed unmatched. CDR3 sequence: CASSRQGVLETQYF. CDR3 nucleotides: TGTGCCAGCAGCCGACAGGGGGTACTAGAGACCCAGTACTTC.

This clonotype came up many times. The chain links TRBV7-2 to TRBJ1-6; 11 positions match TRBD1. Germline V gene lookup returns CDR1 SGHTA and CDR2 FQGNSA. The CDR3 loop spans 18 amino acids. The V segment lost 5 bases and the J segment 7 bases; nucleotides outside the gene matches: 13. The CDR3 DNA reads TGTGCCAGCAGCCGCGGGACAGGGGGAAGGTCACGGAATTCACCCCTCCACTTT. Translation: CASSRGTGGRSRNSPLHF. The full variable domain, with the rest looked up from reference TRBV7-2 and TRBJ1-6, is GAGVSQSPSNKVTEKGKDVELRCDPISGHTALYWYRQSLGQGLEFLIYFQGNSAPDKSGLPSDRFSAERTGGSVSTLTIQRTQQEDSAVYLCASSRGTGGRSRNSPLHFGNGTRLTVT.

The gene calls are TRBV6-5 and TRBJ1-1, with D unresolved. The V gene lost 0 bases and the J gene lost 0 bases, with 8 bases spanning the gap. Germline V gene lookup returns CDR1 MNHEY and CDR2 SVGAGI. CDR3 length: 15 amino acids. This CDR3 reads CASSYSPEMNTEAFF. Written as DNA, the CDR3 is TGTGCCAGCAGTTACTCGCCCGAAATGAACACTGAAGCTTTCTTT.

The rearrangement links TRBV6-2 or TRBV6-3 to TRBJ2-6; TRBD2 aligns across 7 bases. The V gene's germline CDR1 is MNHEY and CDR2 SVGEGT. The trim removed 5 bases at V and 3 bases at J, leaving 10 bases unmatched. The CDR3 contains 17 residues. Written as DNA, the CDR3 is TGTGCCAGCAGTCGCCCCGGGGAGGGGAATGGGGCCAACGTCCTGACTTTC. Amino acids: CASSRPGEGNGANVLTF.

This chain joins TRBV28 and TRBJ2-5, with TRBD2 identical over 8 bases. The CDR3 is made up of 13 amino acids. CDR1 and CDR2 (germline): MDHEN, SYDVKM. V gave up 10 bases and J gave up 5 bases; unmatched junction bases: 9. The DNA for the CDR3 is TGTGCCACCTCGGGGGGGGTCAGGGAGACCCAGTACTTC. Protein product: CATSGGVRETQYF. The variable domain in full, completed from reference TRBV28 and TRBJ2-5, reads DVKVTQSSRYLVKRTGEKVFLECVQDMDHENMFWYRQDPGLGLRLIYFSYDVKMKEKGDIPEGYSVSREKKERFSLILESASTNQTSMYLCATSGGVRETQYFGPGTRLLVL.

The rearrangement uses TRBV7-6 and TRBJ2-7; maybe TRBD2 (6 bases). V dropped 7 bases and J dropped 1 base, with 20 bases sitting between them. This CDR3 spans 16 amino acids. CDR1 and CDR2 from the germline V gene are SGHVS and FNYEAQ. The CDR3 loop reads CASISAGLSSSYEQYF. The CDR3 DNA reads as TGTGCCAGCATCTCGGCGGGATTGAGCTCATCCTACGAGCAGTACTTC.

This clonotype was seen only a few times. This sequence joins TRBV7-2 and TRBJ2-7, with D perhaps being TRBD1 or TRBD2 (7 bases each). The germline V gene encodes CDR1 SGHTA and CDR2 FQGNSA. This CDR3 spans 14 amino acids. V was pared by 6 bases and J by 4 bases, with 16 bases between. CDR3 sequence reads: CASSGRQGGYEQYF. CDR3 nucleotide sequence: TGTGCCAGCAGTGGTCGACAGGGAGGGTACGAGCAGTACTTC.

This clonotype was seen only a few times. The gene calls are TRBV6-2 or TRBV6-3 and TRBJ2-7; D assignment may be TRBD1 or TRBD2 (6 bases each). Germline lookup yields CDR1 MNHEY and CDR2 SVGEGT. V was pared by 2 bases and J by 5 bases, with 10 bases between. The CDR3 is 13 amino acids. The CDR3 is CASSYGGRHEQYV. CDR3 coding DNA: TGTGCCAGCAGTTACGGGGGGCGCCACGAGCAGTACGTC.